A single sample gave rise to the 29 T cell receptor beta chains below, sequenced in a study of OX40 agonist ivuxolimab in advanced cancers. The assay was immunoSEQ multiplex PCR, and TCRdb's table has in-frame clones only and misses some. Of about 97,000 clones in the sample, 86% are singletons; the top ten hold less than 6.5%. Specimen: CD4+ or CD8+ T cells sorted from blood, collected in a trial of the OX40 agonist ivuxolimab. The receptor set was obtained from an adult with an advanced solid tumor such as melanoma, head and neck, liver or kidney cancer.

V is TRBV29-1 and J is TRBJ1-1; no definite D call. The V and J ends lost 4 bases and 1 base respectively, with 10 bases between them. This CDR3 comprises 13 residues. The germline gives CDR1 SQVTM, CDR2 ANQGSEA. CDR3 coding DNA: TGCAGCGTTGGGGTTGGTGGGAACACTGAAGCTTTCTTT. Translating gives CSVGVGGNTEAFF. Full variable domain (remainder filled in from reference TRBV29-1 and TRBJ1-1): SAVISQKPSRDICQRGTSLTIQCQVDSQVTMMFWYRQQPGQSLTLIATANQGSEATYESGFVIDKFPISRPNLTFSTLTVSNMSPEDSSIYLCSVGVGGNTEAFFGQGTRLTVV.

The chain has TRBV9 and TRBJ2-1; D may be TRBD1 or TRBD2 (5 bases each). CDR3 size: 13 residues. In germline, CDR1 is SGDLS, CDR2 YYNGEE. V dropped 4 bases and J dropped 8 bases, with 13 bases sitting between them. CDR3 sequence: CASSRGLFDEQFF. CDR3 nucleotide sequence: TGTGCCAGCAGCCGGGGCCTTTTCGATGAGCAGTTCTTC. The full variable domain, completed using reference TRBV9 and TRBJ2-1, is DSGVTQTPKHLITATGQRVTLRCSPRSGDLSVYWYQQSLDQGLQFLIQYYNGEERAKGNILERFSAQQFPDLHSELNLSSLELGDSALYFCASSRGLFDEQFFGPGTRLTVL.

This clone was seen a handful of times. The chain uses TRBV10-1 and TRBJ2-7; D perhaps matches TRBD1 (7 bases). There are 14 residues in the CDR3. Between the trimmed V and J ends, which lost 2 bases and 6 bases, there was a span of 14 bases. Germline loops: CDR1 WNHNN, CDR2 SYGVQD (reference sequence). The CDR3 here is CASSEGGGSGEQYF. CDR3 coding DNA: TGCGCCAGCAGTGAGGGAGGGGGCTCGGGCGAGCAGTACTTC.

The chain links TRBV5-1 to TRBJ1-6, with D maybe TRBD1 (5 bases). The CDR3 length is 14 residues. Germline loops: CDR1 SGHRS, CDR2 YFSETQ. The V gene lost 4 bases and the J gene lost 16 bases, with 21 bases spanning the gap. The CDR3 sequence is CASSQRNMRGYLHF. The CDR3, as DNA: TGCGCCAGCAGCCAACGTAATATGCGGGGGTATCTCCACTTT.

The chain joins TRBV6-1 to TRBJ1-3; D is perhaps TRBD1 (6 bases). Germline V gene lookup returns CDR1 MNHNS and CDR2 SASEGT. Trimming removed 5 bases at V and 2 bases at J, with 10 bases between. The CDR3 has 14 amino acids. CDR3: CASSRGTTGNTIYF. In nucleotides, the CDR3 is TGTGCCAGCAGTCGCGGGACAACTGGAAACACCATATATTTT.

The chain recombines TRBV5-1 with TRBJ1-1, with no clear D. Germline CDR1 SGHRS, CDR2 YFSETQ. The CDR3 runs 14 residues. V lost 0 bases to trimming and J lost 3 bases, with 9 bases between them. The CDR3, as DNA: TGCGCCAGCAGCTTGGGAGAAAGGTACACTGAAGCTTTCTTT. Protein: CASSLGERYTEAFF.

This chain uses TRBV7-3 with TRBJ1-2, with TRBD1 matching over 7 bases. V lost 0 bases, J lost 6 bases, and 4 bases stayed unmatched. Per germline, CDR1 SGHTA and CDR2 FQGTGA. The CDR3 is 14 amino acids. CDR3 sequence: CASSLTGQGDGYTF. CDR3 nucleotide sequence: TGTGCCAGCAGCTTAACGGGGCAGGGGGATGGCTACACCTTC. Full variable domain (missing parts from reference TRBV7-3 and TRBJ1-2): GAGVSQTPSNKVTEKGKYVELRCDPISGHTALYWYRQSLGQGPEFLIYFQGTGAADDSGLPNDRFFAVRPEGSVSTLKIQRTERGDSAVYLCASSLTGQGDGYTFGSGTRLTVV.

The chain has TRBV19 and TRBJ2-2, with 11 nucleotides matching TRBD1. Germline-derived CDR1 and CDR2 are LNHDA and SQIVND (reference sequence). CDR3 size: 17 residues. With 5 bases clipped from V and 6 bases from J, the junction kept 11 bases outside the gene matches. The CDR3 reads CASSGDRDRGFPGELFF. The DNA for the CDR3 is TGTGCCAGTAGTGGTGACCGGGACAGGGGGTTCCCCGGGGAGCTGTTTTTT.

The chain combines TRBV4-2 with TRBJ2-7; the match to TRBD2 covers 12 bases. V lost 4 bases, J lost 0 bases, and 1 base stayed unmatched. The CDR3 contains 15 residues. The germline V gene encodes CDR1 LGHNA and CDR2 YNFKEQ. CDR3 protein: CASSPGLAGSYEQYF. CDR3 DNA sequence: TGTGCCAGCAGCCCGGGACTAGCGGGCTCCTACGAGCAGTACTTC.

The V gene is TRBV2, the J gene TRBJ2-1, with 9 positions matching TRBD2. The CDR3 contains 14 residues. Germline CDR1 is SNHLY and CDR2 is FYNNEI. With 8 bases clipped from V and 8 bases from J, the junction kept 10 bases outside the gene matches. The CDR3 DNA is TGTGCCAGCTCCGGGACTAGCTTCAGTCATGAGCAGTTCTTC. This translates into CASSGTSFSHEQFF.

This chain connects TRBV19 to TRBJ1-3, with TRBD1 as a possible D gene (5 bases). V was cut by 1 base and J by 1 base, with 8 bases left in between. The germline V gene has CDR1 LNHDA and CDR2 SQIVND (reference sequence). The CDR3 sequence is 15 residues long. CDR3 in amino acids: CASSIVGQSGNTIYF. The CDR3 region has the DNA TGTGCCAGTAGTATAGTAGGACAATCTGGAAACACCATATATTTT.

The chain has TRBV7-2 and TRBJ1-5, with D possibly matching TRBD1 (5 bases). The germline V and J ends were trimmed by 1 base and 2 bases, with 6 bases remaining between them. The CDR3 is 14 amino acids. CDR1 and CDR2 (germline): SGHTA, FQGNSA. CDR3 in DNA: TGTGCCAGCAGCTTAGGAGGGGGCAATCAGCCCCAGCATTTT. Translating gives CASSLGGGNQPQHF.

J is TRBJ1-2 and V is TRBV10-3; TRBD1 aligns across 7 bases. This CDR3 is 12 amino acids long. Germline assignment: CDR1 ENHRY and CDR2 SYGVKD. V lost 8 bases to trimming and J lost 8 bases; unmatched junction nucleotides: 8. This CDR3 is CAIQGVEKGYTF. The CDR3 DNA follows: TGTGCCATCCAGGGGGTGGAGAAGGGCTACACCTTC.

The gene calls are TRBV30 and TRBJ2-3; 10 positions agree with TRBD1. CDR3 length: 13 amino acids. The J segment lost 3 bases and the V segment lost 5 bases, leaving 2 bases of the junction unmatched. Per germline, CDR1 GTSNPN and CDR2 SVGIG (reference sequence). For the CDR3, the DNA is TGTGCCTGGGGACAGGGGGATACAGATACGCAGTATTTT. Translation: CAWGQGDTDTQYF.

J is TRBJ1-6 and V is TRBV6-5; a weak D match, TRBD1 (6 bases). Deletions cut 3 bases from V and 7 bases from J, with 16 bases between. Germline values: CDR1 MNHEY, CDR2 SVGAGI. CDR3 length: 16 residues. CDR3 sequence reads: CASSYPQGRTNSPLHF. DNA of the CDR3: TGTGCCAGCAGTTATCCGCAGGGGCGGACAAATTCACCCCTCCACTTT.

The V gene is TRBV11-3, the J gene TRBJ1-2; 7 bases fit TRBD1. Germline values: CDR1 SGHNT, CDR2 YENEEA. Trimming cost V 1 base and J 6 bases; bases outside gene matches: 11. The CDR3 length is 16 residues. CDR3 in DNA: TGTGCCAGCAGCTTAGGTGCTAACAGGGGTTTCCATGGCTACACCTTC. Residues: CASSLGANRGFHGYTF.

The chain links TRBV7-2 to TRBJ1-3, with 10 bases identical to TRBD1. This CDR3 has 16 residues. From germline, CDR1 is SGHTA and CDR2 FQGNSA. V dropped 5 bases and J dropped 4; count of bases not matched to a gene: 8. CDR3 coding DNA: TGTGCCAGCAGCCTTCGGACAGGGGGAGAAGGAAACACCATATATTTT. Its translation: CASSLRTGGEGNTIYF.

This clone was detected a few times. The CDR3 here is CASSRQGDGTEAFF. The CDR3 nucleotides read TGTGCCAGCAGCCGACAGGGAGACGGCACTGAAGCTTTCTTT. The rearrangement uses TRBV6-4 and TRBJ1-1, with 7 positions matching TRBD1. CDR1 and CDR2 from the germline V gene are MRHNA and SNTAGT. V was clipped by 6 bases and J by 4 bases; unmatched bases: 8. The CDR3 covers 14 residues.

This chain uses TRBV18 with TRBJ1-1, with TRBD1 matching over 9 bases. The V gene's germline CDR1 is KGHSH and CDR2 LQKENI. Trimming removed 6 bases from V and 1 base from J; junction bases left unmatched: 3. This CDR3 spans 14 amino acids. The CDR3 region is CASSGGQGNTEAFF. The CDR3, as DNA: TGTGCCAGCTCGGGGGGACAGGGGAACACTGAAGCTTTCTTT.

This clone has just one count. The chain uses TRBV7-8 and TRBJ2-3, with D perhaps TRBD1 (5 bases). V was trimmed by 3 bases and J by 5 bases, leaving 15 bases between them. In germline, CDR1 is SGHVS, CDR2 FQNEAQ. CDR3 length: 15 residues. This CDR3 reads CASSLQAGWGDTQYF. For the CDR3, the DNA is TGTGCCAGCAGCTTGCAGGCAGGGTGGGGAGATACGCAGTATTTT.

The V and J genes are TRBV19 and TRBJ1-2; TRBD1 matches 9 bases. Looked up from germline, CDR1 is LNHDA and CDR2 is SQIVND (reference sequence). The CDR3 is 11 amino acids. This chain's CDR3 is CAAGQGYGYTF. CDR3 nucleotides: TGTGCAGCGGGACAGGGCTATGGCTACACCTTC. The whole variable domain, filled in from reference TRBV19 and TRBJ1-2, reads DGGITQSPKYLFRKEGQNVTLSCEQNLNHDAMYWYRQDPGQGLRLIYYSQIVNDFQKGDIAEGYSVSREKKESFPLTVTSAQKNPTAFYLCAAGQGYGYTFGSGTRLTVV.

This clone was picked up many times. The J gene is TRBJ1-5, the V gene TRBV19, with 7 bases aligning to TRBD1. CDR1 LNHDA and CDR2 SQIVND come from the germline V gene (reference sequence). This CDR3 has 14 amino acids. Losses at the gene ends were 3 bases for V and 7 bases for J; bases not matched to a gene: 6. DNA of the CDR3: TGTGCCAGTAGTATCTTAGGGGGCGAGCAGCCCCAGCATTTT. Translation: CASSILGGEQPQHF.

V and J are TRBV19 and TRBJ1-2, with D possibly matching TRBD1 (6 bases). This CDR3 region has 15 residues. V lost 4 bases and J 2 bases, leaving 14 bases between the germline ends. Germline-derived CDR1 and CDR2 are LNHDA and SQIVND (reference sequence). CDR3 in DNA: TGTGCCAGTAGTAGGGTACAGGGAACCAACTATGGCTACACCTTC. Its translation: CASSRVQGTNYGYTF.

CDR3 sequence reads: CASSFSYEQYF. CDR3 nucleotides: TGTGCCAGCAGCTTCTCCTACGAGCAGTACTTC. V gene TRBV6-6 combines with J gene TRBJ2-7; D gene uncertain. Germline V CDR1 and CDR2: MNHNY, SVGAGI (reference sequence). This CDR3 spans 11 amino acids. V was trimmed by 6 bases and J by 0 bases, leaving 3 bases between them.

This clone was detected only once. The chain has TRBV6-1 and TRBJ1-1; the D gene is possibly TRBD1 (6 bases). The CDR3 has 15 amino acids. V was pared by 8 bases and J by 5 bases, with 21 bases between. Germline V gives CDR1 MNHNS, CDR2 SASEGT. The CDR3 DNA sequence: TGTGCCAGCCTTTCGGGGGGGGCTGGGTGGACTGAAGCTTTCTTT. Its protein is CASLSGGAGWTEAFF.

J is TRBJ2-3 and V is TRBV5-8, with D maybe TRBD2 (5 bases). V was clipped by 3 bases and J by 1 base, with 12 bases between them. Germline lookup yields CDR1 SGHTS and CDR2 YDEGEE. The CDR3 runs to 15 residues. The CDR3 DNA follows: TGTGCCAGCAGCTCCGGACTGTGGGGCACAGATACGCAGTATTTT. Translation: CASSSGLWGTDTQYF.

The genes are TRBV6-6 and TRBJ2-3; D not resolved. This CDR3 is 12 amino acids long. Trimming removed 6 bases from V and 2 bases from J, with 6 bases in between. CDR1 MNHNY and CDR2 SVGAGI come from the germline V gene (reference sequence). CDR3 DNA sequence: TGTGCCAGCAGAATCAACACAGATACGCAGTATTTT. It codes for CASRINTDTQYF.

This clone showed up many times. The rearrangement links TRBV25-1 to TRBJ2-7, with D possibly matching TRBD1 (5 bases). Germline V lookup: CDR1 MGHDK, CDR2 SYGVNS. The germline V and J ends were trimmed by 1 base and 4 bases, with 14 bases remaining between them. This CDR3 spans 15 amino acids. The CDR3 DNA reads as TGTGCCAGCAGTGAATGGGGTGCAGGGAAATACGAGCAGTACTTC. This translates into CASSEWGAGKYEQYF.

The chain links TRBV11-2 to TRBJ2-1, with 8 bases aligning to TRBD2. Germline lookup yields CDR1 SGHAT and CDR2 FQNNGV. CDR3 length: 15 amino acids. The V segment lost 5 bases and the J segment 3 bases; nucleotides outside the gene matches: 6. For the CDR3, the DNA is TGTGCCAGCAGCGGGGGACTAGTTCTCTACAATGAGCAGTTCTTC. It codes for CASSGGLVLYNEQFF.